The present entry profiles one T cell receptor beta chain with its context. This specimen belongs to a study of T cell changes during pregnancy in multiple sclerosis. The table came from immunoSEQ multiplex PCR; TCRdb's copy has only in-frame clones and leaves some out. The data show around 72,000 clones, with just over 90% seen just once and around 0.45% held by the top ten. Germline loops: CDR1 SGDLS, CDR2 YYNGEE. CDR3 size: 16 residues. V dropped 0 bases and J dropped 6; count of bases not matched to a gene: 12. This sequence originates from a female donor with multiple sclerosis, enrolled in a pregnancy study. The material sequenced was CD4+ T cells from peripheral blood mononuclear cells, taken before pregnancy. The gene calls are TRBV9 and TRBJ2-7; 7 bases map to TRBD2. The DNA of the CDR3 is TGTGCCAGCAGCGTAGGTGTGCGGACCTTAGCGGGCGAGCAGTACTTC. It yields the protein CASSVGVRTLAGEQYF. Full variable domain (missing parts from reference TRBV9 and TRBJ2-7): DSGVTQTPKHLITATGQRVTLRCSPRSGDLSVYWYQQSLDQGLQFLIQYYNGEERAKGNILERFSAQQFPDLHSELNLSSLELGDSALYFCASSVGVRTLAGEQYFGPGTRLTVT.